Below are 10 T cell receptor beta chains sequenced from a single sample in a study of shared clonotypes between healthy human individuals. Clones were sequenced by immunoSEQ multiplex PCR, and TCRdb holds only the in-frame ones, with some missing. The sample shows 1 million to 1.3 million clones, 78% of them seen only once. The sample consisted of memory CD4+ T cells from PBMCs. Subset given: CD45RA-negative fraction. The receptor set was obtained from a man younger than 35 in good health. Some clones in this sample may be carry-over from other donors' samples.

The CDR3 coding sequence is TGCGCCAGCAGCCCAGGCGGTACAGCGAGCGGACCCTACGAGCAGTACTTC. Its protein product is CASSPGGTASGPYEQYF. The V and J genes are TRBV5-1 and TRBJ2-7, with D possibly being TRBD2 (5 bases). Trimming took 4 bases from V and 2 from J, leaving 22 bases between them. The length of the CDR3 is 17 residues. Germline V gene lookup returns CDR1 SGHRS and CDR2 YFSETQ.

The rearrangement links TRBV2 to TRBJ2-1; TRBD1 matches at 8 bases. The CDR3 runs to 15 residues. Per the germline V gene, CDR1 is SNHLY and CDR2 is FYNNEI. V lost 4 bases, J lost 2 bases, and 4 bases stayed unmatched. The chain's CDR3 is CASSGMGQAYNEQFF. CDR3 DNA: TGTGCCAGCAGTGGGATGGGACAGGCCTACAATGAGCAGTTCTTC.

This clone was detected once. CDR3 DNA sequence: TGCGCCAGCAGCTTGGGAGCGGGAGTGGAGGAGACCCAGTACTTC. It specifies CASSLGAGVEETQYF. This chain uses TRBV5-1 with TRBJ2-5, with 8 positions matching TRBD2. The CDR3 has 15 amino acids. Germline CDR1 is SGHRS and CDR2 is YFSETQ. The J segment lost 5 bases and the V segment lost 0 bases, leaving 6 bases of the junction unmatched.

This clone has only a few counts. A much more abundant neighbour one base away suggests this may be a read error. This rearrangement joins TRBV13 to TRBJ2-3, with D unclear. Trimming pared 4 bases from V and 2 bases from J, leaving 1 base between. The CDR3 has 11 residues. The V gene's germline CDR1 is PRHDT and CDR2 FYEKMQ (reference sequence). The CDR3 sequence: CASSYTDTQYF. CDR3 DNA: TGTGCCAGCAGCTACACAGATACGCAGTATTTT.

This clone was seen repeatedly, ten times or more. Other DNA sequences in the sample encode the same CDR3. The V gene is TRBV4-1, the J gene TRBJ2-7; the D gene could be TRBD1 or TRBD2 (5 bases each). Germline V gives CDR1 MGHRA, CDR2 YSYEKL. Trimming took off 0 bases at V and 6 bases at J, with 15 bases between the two ends. The CDR3 extends over 15 amino acids. CDR3 protein: CASSQDQGVAFEQYF. The DNA for the CDR3 is TGCGCCAGCAGCCAAGACCAGGGAGTAGCTTTCGAGCAGTACTTC.

The count of this clone is one. The rearrangement links TRBV27 to TRBJ1-4; D may be TRBD1 (5 bases). The V gene's germline CDR1 is MNHEY and CDR2 SMNVEV (reference sequence). The CDR3 loop spans 13 amino acids. Trimming pared 10 bases from V and 8 bases from J, leaving 17 bases between. The CDR3 sequence: CATRRDRLEKLFF. Here the CDR3 DNA reads TGTGCCACCCGCAGGGACCGCTTAGAAAAACTGTTTTTT.

The chain links TRBV7-2 to TRBJ1-2; no reliable D call. Germline V CDR1 and CDR2: SGHTA, FQGNSA. CDR3 length: 15 residues. The germline V and J ends were trimmed by 5 bases and 2 bases, with 15 bases remaining between them. The CDR3 here is CASSQTTTLNYGYTF. In DNA form, the CDR3 reads TGTGCCAGCAGCCAAACCACGACACTAAACTATGGCTACACCTTC.

The chain employs TRBV15 and TRBJ2-5, with D possibly TRBD1 on 6 matching bases. The CDR3 contains 14 residues. Germline V gene data show CDR1 as LNHNV and CDR2 as YYDKDF (reference sequence). V shed 0 bases and J shed 9 bases, with 14 bases lying between them. Written as DNA, the CDR3 is TGTGCCACCAGCAGAGACGTTTCCCAGGGGTCCCAGTACTTC. Its translation is CATSRDVSQGSQYF.

This rearrangement joins TRBV7-2 to TRBJ2-5; no definite D call. The CDR3 sequence is 12 residues long. Germline V lookup: CDR1 SGHTA, CDR2 FQGNSA. Trimming took 5 bases from V and 7 from J, leaving 11 bases between them. The CDR3 here is CASSDVPGTQYF. The CDR3 nucleotides read TGTGCCAGCAGCGACGTACCAGGGACCCAGTACTTC.

This chain connects TRBV19 to TRBJ2-7, with 10 bases matching TRBD2. The CDR3 covers 14 residues. V dropped 5 bases and J dropped 4; count of bases not matched to a gene: 5. The germline CDR1 and CDR2 sequences are LNHDA and SQIVND (reference sequence). The CDR3 protein is CASSPLAGAYEQYF. The CDR3 DNA reads TGTGCCAGTAGTCCTCTAGCGGGAGCATACGAGCAGTACTTC. The variable domain in full, completed from reference TRBV19 and TRBJ2-7, reads DGGITQSPKYLFRKEGQNVTLSCEQNLNHDAMYWYRQDPGQGLRLIYYSQIVNDFQKGDIAEGYSVSREKKESFPLTVTSAQKNPTAFYLCASSPLAGAYEQYFGPGTRLTVT.